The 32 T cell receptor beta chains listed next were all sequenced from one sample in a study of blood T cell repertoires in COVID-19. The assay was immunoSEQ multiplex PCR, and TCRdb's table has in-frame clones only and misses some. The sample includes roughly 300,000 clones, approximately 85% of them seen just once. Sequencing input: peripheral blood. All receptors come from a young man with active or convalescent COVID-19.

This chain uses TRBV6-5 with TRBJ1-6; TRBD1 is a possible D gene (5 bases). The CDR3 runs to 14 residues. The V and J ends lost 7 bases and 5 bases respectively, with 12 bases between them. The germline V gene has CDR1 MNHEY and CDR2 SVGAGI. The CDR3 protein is CASTQGAHNSPLHF. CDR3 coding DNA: TGTGCCAGCACCCAAGGGGCCCATAATTCACCCCTCCACTTT.

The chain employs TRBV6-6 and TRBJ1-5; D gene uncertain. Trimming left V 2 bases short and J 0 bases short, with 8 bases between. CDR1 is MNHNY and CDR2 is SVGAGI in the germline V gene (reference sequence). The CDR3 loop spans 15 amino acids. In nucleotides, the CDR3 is TGTGCCAGCAGTTACGCGGATTCTAGCAATCAGCCCCAGCATTTT. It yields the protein CASSYADSSNQPQHF.

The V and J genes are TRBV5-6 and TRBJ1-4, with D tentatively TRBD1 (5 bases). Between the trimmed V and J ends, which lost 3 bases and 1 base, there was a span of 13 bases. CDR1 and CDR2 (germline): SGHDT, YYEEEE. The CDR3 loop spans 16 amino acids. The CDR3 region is CASSSTLQETNEKLFF. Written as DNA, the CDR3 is TGTGCCAGCAGCTCGACTTTACAGGAAACTAATGAAAAACTGTTTTTT.

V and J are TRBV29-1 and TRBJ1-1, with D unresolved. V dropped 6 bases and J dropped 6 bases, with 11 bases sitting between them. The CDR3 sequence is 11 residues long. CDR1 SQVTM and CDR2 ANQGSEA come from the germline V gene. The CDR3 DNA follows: TGCAGCGTAGCTTGGTCGGCTGAAGCTTTCTTT. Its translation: CSVAWSAEAFF.

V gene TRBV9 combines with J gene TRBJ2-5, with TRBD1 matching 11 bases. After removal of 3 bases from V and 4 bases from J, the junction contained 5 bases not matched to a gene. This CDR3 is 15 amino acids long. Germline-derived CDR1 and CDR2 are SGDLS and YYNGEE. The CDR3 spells CASSAGQGATETQYF. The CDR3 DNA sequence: TGTGCCAGCAGCGCCGGACAGGGGGCAACAGAGACCCAGTACTTC.

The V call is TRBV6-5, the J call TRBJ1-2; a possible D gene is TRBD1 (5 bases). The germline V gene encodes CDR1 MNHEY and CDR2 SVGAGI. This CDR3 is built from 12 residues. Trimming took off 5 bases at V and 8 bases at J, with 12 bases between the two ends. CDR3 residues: CASSTAGGGYTF. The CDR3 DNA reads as TGTGCCAGCAGTACAGCGGGGGGAGGCTACACCTTC.

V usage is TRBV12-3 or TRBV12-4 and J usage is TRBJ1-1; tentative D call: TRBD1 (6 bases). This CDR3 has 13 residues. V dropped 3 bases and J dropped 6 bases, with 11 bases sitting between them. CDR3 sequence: CASSFLKGAEAFF. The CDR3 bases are TGTGCCAGCAGTTTCTTAAAGGGGGCTGAAGCTTTCTTT.

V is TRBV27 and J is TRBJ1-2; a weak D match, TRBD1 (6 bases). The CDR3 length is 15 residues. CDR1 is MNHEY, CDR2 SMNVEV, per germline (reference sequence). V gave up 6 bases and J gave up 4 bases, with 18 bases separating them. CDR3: CASRDSESDPYGYTF. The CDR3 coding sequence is TGTGCCAGCAGGGACAGCGAAAGCGATCCCTATGGCTACACCTTC.

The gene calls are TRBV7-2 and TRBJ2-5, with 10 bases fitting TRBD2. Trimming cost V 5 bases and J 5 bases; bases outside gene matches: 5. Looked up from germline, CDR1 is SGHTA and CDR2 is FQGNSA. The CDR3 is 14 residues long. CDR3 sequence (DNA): TGTGCCAGCAGCCCAAGCGGGGGGGTGGAGACCCAGTACTTC. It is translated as CASSPSGGVETQYF.

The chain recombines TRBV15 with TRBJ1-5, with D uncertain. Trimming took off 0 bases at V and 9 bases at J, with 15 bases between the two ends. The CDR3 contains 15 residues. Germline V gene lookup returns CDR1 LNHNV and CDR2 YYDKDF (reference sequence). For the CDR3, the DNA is TGTGCCACCAGCAGAGATCCCCCCTCCCGACTGCCCCAGCATTTT. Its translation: CATSRDPPSRLPQHF. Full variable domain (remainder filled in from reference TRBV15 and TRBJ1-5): DAMVIQNPRYQVTQFGKPVTLSCSQTLNHNVMYWYQQKSSQAPKLLFHYYDKDFNNEADTPDNFQSRRPNTSFCFLDIRSPGLGDTAMYLCATSRDPPSRLPQHFGDGTRLSIL.

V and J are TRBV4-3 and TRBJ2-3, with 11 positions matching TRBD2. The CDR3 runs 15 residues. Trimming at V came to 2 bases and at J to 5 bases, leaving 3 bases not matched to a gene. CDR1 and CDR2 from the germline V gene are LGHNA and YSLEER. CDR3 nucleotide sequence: TGCGCCAGCAGCCAATTGACTAGCGGGGTAGATACGCAGTATTTT. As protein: CASSQLTSGVDTQYF.

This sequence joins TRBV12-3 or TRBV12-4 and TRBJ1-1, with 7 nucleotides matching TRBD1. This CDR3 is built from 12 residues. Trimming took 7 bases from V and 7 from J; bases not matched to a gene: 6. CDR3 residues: CASTDRVIEAFF. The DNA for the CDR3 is TGTGCCAGCACCGACAGGGTCATTGAAGCTTTCTTT.

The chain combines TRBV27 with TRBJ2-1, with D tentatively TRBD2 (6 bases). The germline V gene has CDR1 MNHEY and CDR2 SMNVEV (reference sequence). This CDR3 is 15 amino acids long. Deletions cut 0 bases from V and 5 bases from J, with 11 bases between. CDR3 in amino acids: CASSLSGGTNNEQFF. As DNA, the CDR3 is TGTGCCAGCAGTTTATCCGGCGGGACCAACAATGAGCAGTTCTTC.

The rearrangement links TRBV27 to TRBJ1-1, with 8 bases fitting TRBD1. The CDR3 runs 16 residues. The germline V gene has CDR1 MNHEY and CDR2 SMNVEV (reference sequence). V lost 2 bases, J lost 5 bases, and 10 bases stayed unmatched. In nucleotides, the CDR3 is TGTGCCAGCAGTTTACAGCAGGGGGCCAAGGGTACTGAAGCTTTCTTT. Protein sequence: CASSLQQGAKGTEAFF.

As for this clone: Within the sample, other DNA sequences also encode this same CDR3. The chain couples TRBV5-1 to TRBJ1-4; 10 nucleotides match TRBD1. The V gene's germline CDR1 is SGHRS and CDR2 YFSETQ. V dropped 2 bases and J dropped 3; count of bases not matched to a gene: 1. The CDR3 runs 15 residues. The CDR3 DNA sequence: TGCGCCAGCAGCTTTGGACAGGGGGCTAATGAAAAACTGTTTTTT. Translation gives CASSFGQGANEKLFF.

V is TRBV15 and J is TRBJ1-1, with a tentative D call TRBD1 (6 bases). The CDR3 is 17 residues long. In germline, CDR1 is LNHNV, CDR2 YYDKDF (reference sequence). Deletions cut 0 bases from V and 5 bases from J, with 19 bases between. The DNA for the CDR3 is TGTGCCACCAGCAGAGATTGGGGAACAGGGAGGGGGACTGAAGCTTTCTTT. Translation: CATSRDWGTGRGTEAFF.

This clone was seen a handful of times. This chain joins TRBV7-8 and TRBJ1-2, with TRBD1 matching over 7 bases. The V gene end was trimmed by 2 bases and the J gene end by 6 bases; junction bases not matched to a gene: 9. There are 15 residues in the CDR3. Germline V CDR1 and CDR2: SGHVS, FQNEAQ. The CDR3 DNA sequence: TGTGCCAGCAGCTTAACTCCGACAGGGTGGGATGGCTACACCTTC. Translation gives CASSLTPTGWDGYTF.

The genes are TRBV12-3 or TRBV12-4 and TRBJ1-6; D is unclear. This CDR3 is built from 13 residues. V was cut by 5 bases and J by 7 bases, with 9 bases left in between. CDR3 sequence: CASSTNLNSPLHF. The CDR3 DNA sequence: TGTGCCAGCAGTACTAACTTGAATTCACCCCTCCACTTT.

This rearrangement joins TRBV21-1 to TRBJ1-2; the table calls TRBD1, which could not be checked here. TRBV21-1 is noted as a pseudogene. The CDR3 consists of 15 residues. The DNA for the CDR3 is TGTGCCAGCAGCAAATTCAGGACAGATTACTATGGCTACACCTTC. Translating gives CASSKFRTDYYGYTF.

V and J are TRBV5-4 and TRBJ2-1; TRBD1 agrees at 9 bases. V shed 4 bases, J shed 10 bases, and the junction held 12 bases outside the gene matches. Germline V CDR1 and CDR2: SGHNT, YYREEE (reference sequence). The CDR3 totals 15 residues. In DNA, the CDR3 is TGTGCCAGCAGCCCTACCGGGACAGGGCTTTCGGAGCAGTTCTTC. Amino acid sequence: CASSPTGTGLSEQFF.

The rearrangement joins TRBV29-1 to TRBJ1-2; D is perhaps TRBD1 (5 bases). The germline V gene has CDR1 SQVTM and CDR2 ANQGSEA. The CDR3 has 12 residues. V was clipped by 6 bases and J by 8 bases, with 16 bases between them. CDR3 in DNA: TGCAGCGTCGAGGCGGGGACTCGGGGCTACACCTTC. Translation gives CSVEAGTRGYTF. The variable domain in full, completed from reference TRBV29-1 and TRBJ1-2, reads SAVISQKPSRDICQRGTSLTIQCQVDSQVTMMFWYRQQPGQSLTLIATANQGSEATYESGFVIDKFPISRPNLTFSTLTVSNMSPEDSSIYLCSVEAGTRGYTFGSGTRLTVV.

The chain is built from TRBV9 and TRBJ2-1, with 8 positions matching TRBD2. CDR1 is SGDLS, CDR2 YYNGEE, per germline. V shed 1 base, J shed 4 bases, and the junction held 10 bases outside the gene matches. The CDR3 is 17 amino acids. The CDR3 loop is CASSVQSRSGGYNEQFF. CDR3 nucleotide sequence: TGTGCCAGCAGCGTACAATCCAGAAGCGGGGGTTACAATGAGCAGTTCTTC. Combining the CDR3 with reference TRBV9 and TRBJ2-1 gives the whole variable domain DSGVTQTPKHLITATGQRVTLRCSPRSGDLSVYWYQQSLDQGLQFLIQYYNGEERAKGNILERFSAQQFPDLHSELNLSSLELGDSALYFCASSVQSRSGGYNEQFFGPGTRLTVL.

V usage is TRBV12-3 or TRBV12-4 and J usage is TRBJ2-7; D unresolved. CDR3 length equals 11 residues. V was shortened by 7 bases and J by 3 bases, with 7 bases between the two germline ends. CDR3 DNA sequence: TGTGCCAGCACCTCCGGCTACGAGCAGTACTTC. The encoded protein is CASTSGYEQYF.

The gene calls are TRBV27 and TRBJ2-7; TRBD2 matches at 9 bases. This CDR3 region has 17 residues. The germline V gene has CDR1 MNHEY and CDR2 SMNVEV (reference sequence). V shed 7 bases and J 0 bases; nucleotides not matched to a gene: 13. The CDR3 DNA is TGTGCCAGCACCCATCGACCCCATAGCGGGAGCTCCTACGAGCAGTACTTC. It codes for CASTHRPHSGSSYEQYF.

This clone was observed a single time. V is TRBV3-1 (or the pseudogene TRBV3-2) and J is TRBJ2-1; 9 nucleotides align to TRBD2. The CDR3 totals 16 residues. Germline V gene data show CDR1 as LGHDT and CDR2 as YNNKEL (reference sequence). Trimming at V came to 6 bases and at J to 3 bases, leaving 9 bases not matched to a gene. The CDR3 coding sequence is TGTGCCAGCAGGGCAACGGGGCGGGGGGGCTACAATGAGCAGTTCTTC. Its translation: CASRATGRGGYNEQFF.

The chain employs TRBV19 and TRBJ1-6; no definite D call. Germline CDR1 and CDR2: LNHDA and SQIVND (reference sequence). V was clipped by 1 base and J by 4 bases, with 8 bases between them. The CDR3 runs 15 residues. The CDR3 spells CASSIANGYNSPLHF. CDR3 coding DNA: TGTGCCAGTAGTATAGCTAACGGTTATAATTCACCCCTCCACTTT. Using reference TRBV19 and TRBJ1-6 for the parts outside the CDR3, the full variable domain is DGGITQSPKYLFRKEGQNVTLSCEQNLNHDAMYWYRQDPGQGLRLIYYSQIVNDFQKGDIAEGYSVSREKKESFPLTVTSAQKNPTAFYLCASSIANGYNSPLHFGNGTRLTVT.

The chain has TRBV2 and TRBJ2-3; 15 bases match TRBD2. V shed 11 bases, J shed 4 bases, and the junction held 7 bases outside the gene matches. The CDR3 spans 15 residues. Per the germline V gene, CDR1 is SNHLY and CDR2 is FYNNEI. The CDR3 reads CASWTSGGDADTQYF. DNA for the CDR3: TGTGCCTCCTGGACTAGCGGGGGGGATGCAGATACGCAGTATTTT.

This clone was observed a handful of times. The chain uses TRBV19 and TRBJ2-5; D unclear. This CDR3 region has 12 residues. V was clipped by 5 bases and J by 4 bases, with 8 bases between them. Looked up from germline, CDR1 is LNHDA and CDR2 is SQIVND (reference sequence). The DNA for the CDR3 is TGTGCCAGTAGTCAGTCCGCAGAGACCCAGTACTTC. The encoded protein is CASSQSAETQYF.

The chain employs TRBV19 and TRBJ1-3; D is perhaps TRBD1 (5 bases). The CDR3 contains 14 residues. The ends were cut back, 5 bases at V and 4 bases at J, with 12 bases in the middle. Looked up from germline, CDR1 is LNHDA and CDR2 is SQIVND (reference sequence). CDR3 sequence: CASSPGLGGNTIYF. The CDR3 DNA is TGTGCCAGTAGTCCGGGACTCGGGGGAAACACCATATATTTT.

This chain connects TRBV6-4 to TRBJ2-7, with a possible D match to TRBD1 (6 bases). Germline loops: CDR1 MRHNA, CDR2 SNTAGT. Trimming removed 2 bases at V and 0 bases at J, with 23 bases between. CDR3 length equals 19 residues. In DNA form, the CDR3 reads TGTGCCAGCAGTGACCGGGACAAGAATAGAGGCATTTCCTCCTACGAGCAGTACTTC. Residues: CASSDRDKNRGISSYEQYF.

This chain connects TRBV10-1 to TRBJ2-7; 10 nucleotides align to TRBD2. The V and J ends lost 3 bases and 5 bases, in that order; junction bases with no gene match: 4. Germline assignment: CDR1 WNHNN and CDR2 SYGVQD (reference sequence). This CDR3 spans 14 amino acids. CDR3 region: CASSDISGGDEQYF. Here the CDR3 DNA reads TGCGCCAGCAGTGATATAAGCGGGGGGGACGAGCAGTACTTC.

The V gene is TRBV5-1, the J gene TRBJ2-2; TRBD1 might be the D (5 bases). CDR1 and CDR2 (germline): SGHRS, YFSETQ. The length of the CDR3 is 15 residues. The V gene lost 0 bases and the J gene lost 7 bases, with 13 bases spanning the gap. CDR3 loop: CASSLARTTDGELFF. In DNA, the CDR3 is TGCGCCAGCAGCTTGGCCCGGACAACAGACGGGGAGCTGTTTTTT.